This TCR beta chain was captured by sequencing in a study of CD8+ T cells in alopecia areata. General study points: Scalp clonality and expanded CD8+ clones among the top 100 showed significant decreases with tofacitinib. Clonality in lesional scalp, especially alopecia totalis/universalis, exceeded that of normal scalp.

Treatment: oral pan-JAK inhibitor, 5-10 mg twice daily. Turning to this clone: What it binds is not known.

V gave up 6 bases and J gave up 6 bases; unmatched junction bases: 10. The CDR3 extends over 14 amino acids. Germline V gene data show CDR1 as SEHNR and CDR2 as FQNEAQ (reference sequence). Isolated RNA was reverse transcribed into cDNA used as the sequencing template. The repertoire was sequenced with immunoSEQ multiplex PCR; TCRdb's copy has only in-frame clones and lacks some. Among some 150,000 clones listed, 45% to 60% were seen once. The clonotype originates from a human donor with alopecia areata. Specimen: CD8+ T cells sorted from blood, collected at week 4, from a patient treated with tofacitinib. The chain uses TRBV7-9 and TRBJ1-1, with TRBD1 matching 7 bases. CDR3: CASSSFDREPEAFF. The CDR3 nucleotides read TGTGCCAGCAGTTCATTTGACAGGGAGCCTGAAGCTTTCTTT.